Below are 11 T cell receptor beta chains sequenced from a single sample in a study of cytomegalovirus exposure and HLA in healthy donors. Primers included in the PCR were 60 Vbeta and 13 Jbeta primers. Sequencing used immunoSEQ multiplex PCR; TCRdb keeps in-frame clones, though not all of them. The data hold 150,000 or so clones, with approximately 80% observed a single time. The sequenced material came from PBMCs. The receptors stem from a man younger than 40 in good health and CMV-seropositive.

The CDR3 here is CASSTGQSRYEQYF. CDR3 nucleotides: TGCGCCAGCAGCACGGGACAGTCACGCTACGAGCAGTACTTC. The genes are TRBV5-1 and TRBJ2-7; 7 bases are a match to TRBD1. V shed 4 bases and J 3 bases; nucleotides not matched to a gene: 7. The CDR3 consists of 14 residues. The germline CDR1 and CDR2 sequences are SGHRS and YFSETQ.

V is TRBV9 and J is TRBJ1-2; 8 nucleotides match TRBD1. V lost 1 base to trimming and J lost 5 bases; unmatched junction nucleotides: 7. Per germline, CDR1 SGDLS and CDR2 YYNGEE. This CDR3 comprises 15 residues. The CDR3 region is CASSVLGTGVYGYTF. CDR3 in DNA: TGTGCCAGCAGCGTACTTGGGACAGGAGTGTATGGCTACACCTTC.

The CDR3 DNA is TGTGCCAGCAGTGAATTTTTGGATGGAGGGGGCTCGAGTTCACCCCTCCACTTT. This codes for CASSEFLDGGGSSSPLHF. The chain recombines TRBV6-1 with TRBJ1-6; 7 bases fit TRBD1. The V segment lost 2 bases and the J segment 9 bases; nucleotides outside the gene matches: 16. The CDR3 runs 18 residues. Germline V gene data show CDR1 as MNHNS and CDR2 as SASEGT.

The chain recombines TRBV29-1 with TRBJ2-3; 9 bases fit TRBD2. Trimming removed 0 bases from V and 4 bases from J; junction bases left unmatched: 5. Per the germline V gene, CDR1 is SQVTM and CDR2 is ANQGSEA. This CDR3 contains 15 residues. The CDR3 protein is CSVEEAGGGPDTQYF. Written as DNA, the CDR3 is TGCAGCGTTGAAGAAGCGGGGGGAGGTCCAGATACGCAGTATTTT.

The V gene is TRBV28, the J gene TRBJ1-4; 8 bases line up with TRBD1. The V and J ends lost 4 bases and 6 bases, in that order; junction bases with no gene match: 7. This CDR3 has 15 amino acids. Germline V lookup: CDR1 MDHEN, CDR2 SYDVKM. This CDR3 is CASSSEGRGHEKLFF. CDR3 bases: TGTGCCAGCAGTTCTGAGGGCAGGGGGCATGAAAAACTGTTTTTT.

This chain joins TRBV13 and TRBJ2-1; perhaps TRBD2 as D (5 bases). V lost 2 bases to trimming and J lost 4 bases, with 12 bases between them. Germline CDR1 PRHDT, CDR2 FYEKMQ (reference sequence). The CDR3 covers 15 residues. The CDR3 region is CASSLRARGYNEQFF. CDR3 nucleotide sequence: TGTGCCAGCAGCTTAAGGGCCCGGGGTTACAATGAGCAGTTCTTC.

CDR3: CASSWWAGLIYEQYF. In DNA form, the CDR3 reads TGTGCCAGCAGTTGGTGGGCAGGATTAATCTACGAGCAGTACTTC. This chain links TRBV5-4 with TRBJ2-7; no definite D call. Germline V gives CDR1 SGHNT, CDR2 YYREEE (reference sequence). The CDR3 loop spans 15 amino acids. V was pared by 5 bases and J by 3 bases, with 18 bases between.

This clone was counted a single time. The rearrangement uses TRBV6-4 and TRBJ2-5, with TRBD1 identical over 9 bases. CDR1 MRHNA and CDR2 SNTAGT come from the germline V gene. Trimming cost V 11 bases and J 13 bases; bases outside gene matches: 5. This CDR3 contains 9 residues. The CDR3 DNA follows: TGTGCCGGTCAGGACAGGGGGTACTTC. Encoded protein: CAGQDRGYF.

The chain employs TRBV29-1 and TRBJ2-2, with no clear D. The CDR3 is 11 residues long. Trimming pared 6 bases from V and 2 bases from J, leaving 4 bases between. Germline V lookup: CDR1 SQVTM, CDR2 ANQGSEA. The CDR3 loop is CSVRNTGELFF. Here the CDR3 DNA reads TGCAGCGTGAGAAACACCGGGGAGCTGTTTTTT.

The CDR3 loop reads CASRASDSSGANVLTF. The CDR3 DNA sequence: TGTGCCAGTAGGGCTAGCGATTCCTCTGGGGCCAACGTCCTGACTTTC. This sequence joins TRBV19 and TRBJ2-6, with D possibly TRBD2 on 6 matching bases. The CDR3 loop spans 16 amino acids. Germline V gene lookup returns CDR1 LNHDA and CDR2 SQIVND (reference sequence). Deletions cut 6 bases from V and 0 bases from J, with 12 bases between.

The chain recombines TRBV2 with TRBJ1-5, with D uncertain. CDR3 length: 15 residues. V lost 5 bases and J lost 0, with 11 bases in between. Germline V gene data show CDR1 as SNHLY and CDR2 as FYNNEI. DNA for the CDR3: TGTGCCAGCAGTCCCTCTAGTTATAGCAATCAGCCCCAGCATTTT. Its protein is CASSPSSYSNQPQHF.